The rows below give T cell receptor beta chains drawn from one sample of a study of response to subunit inactivated influenza vaccine. Via MiXCR, TCRdb re-called the RT-PCR reads, giving one row per CDR3 protein. This sample yields about 540,000 distinct CDR3 sequences, of which under 25% are seen a single time; approximately 2.9% belongs to the top ten. These sequences were also reported in another study, on T cells expressing NK-cell markers.

This specimen was CD4+ T cells sorted from PBMCs, taken about 12 days after vaccination. Every receptor here comes from a man in his fifties who received an inactivated influenza vaccine. Both conserved end residues are part of each CDR3. Fields, in order: V gene, clone size, J gene, D gene, CDR3 protein, CDR3 DNA. D genes are given only for firm matches. Where a row states a size, it is once, few, many or the class of an expanded clone; other rows omit it.

V: TRBV6-1; size: .; J: TRBJ2-6; D: .; CDR3: CASRGDTGANVLTF; DNA: TGTGCCAGCAGGGGGGACACTGGGGCCAACGTCCTGACTTTC
V: TRBV7-2; size: many; J: TRBJ2-1; D: .; CDR3: CASSLVGGGINEQFF; DNA: TGTGCCAGCAGCTTAGTCGGTGGAGGGATCAATGAGCAGTTCTTC
V: TRBV2; size: .; J: TRBJ1-6; D: .; CDR3: CASSAGGVGTSPLHF; DNA: TGTGCCAGCAGTGCGGGGGGGGTGGGGACTTCACCCCTCCACTTT
V: TRBV5-1; size: .; J: TRBJ2-7; D: TRBD1; CDR3: CASSTGQHYEQYF; DNA: TGCGCCAGCAGCACGGGACAGCACTACGAGCAGTACTTC
V: TRBV19; size: few; J: TRBJ1-5; D: TRBD1; CDR3: CATQTGGSNQPQHF; DNA: TGTGCCACCCAGACAGGGGGAAGCAATCAGCCCCAGCATTTT
V: TRBV7-7; size: once; J: TRBJ2-2; D: TRBD2; CDR3: CASSRKGLAGGTNTGELFF; DNA: TGTGCTAGCAGCCGGAAGGGACTAGCGGGGGGGACGAACACCGGGGAGCTGTTTTTT
V: TRBV7-2; size: few; J: TRBJ2-1; D: TRBD2; CDR3: CASSLTSGGFNEQFF; DNA: TGTGCCAGCAGCTTAACTAGCGGAGGGTTCAATGAGCAGTTCTTC
V: TRBV10-1; size: few; J: TRBJ2-7; D: TRBD1; CDR3: CASSEGDRSYEQYF; DNA: TGCGCCAGCAGTGAGGGGGACAGAAGTTACGAGCAGTACTTC
V: TRBV2; size: once; J: TRBJ2-1; D: TRBD2; CDR3: CASKSLAVSYNEQFF; DNA: TGTGCCAGCAAATCACTAGCGGTTTCCTACAATGAGCAGTTCTTC
V: TRBV27; size: .; J: TRBJ1-2; D: .; CDR3: CASSSRGDYGYTF; DNA: TGTGCCAGCAGTAGTCGGGGAGACTATGGCTACACCTTC
V: TRBV10-3; size: .; J: TRBJ1-2; D: .; CDR3: CAISGSGNYGYTF; DNA: TGTGCCATCAGTGGTTCAGGGAACTATGGCTACACCTTC
V: TRBV29-1; size: .; J: TRBJ1-1; D: .; CDR3: CSIRTNTEAFF; DNA: TGCAGCATCAGGACGAACACTGAAGCTTTCTTT
V: TRBV29-1; size: once; J: TRBJ2-3; D: TRBD1; CDR3: CSAGGTGAKGTDTQYF; DNA: TGCAGCGCTGGGGGGACAGGGGCTAAGGGCACAGATACGCAGTATTTT
V: TRBV5-1; size: many; J: TRBJ2-7; D: .; CDR3: CASSLGQPGQGYYEQYF; DNA: TGCGCCAGCAGCTTGGGACAACCGGGACAAGGATACTACGAGCAGTACTTC
V: TRBV5-5; size: few; J: TRBJ2-2; D: TRBD2; CDR3: CASSLAGGPIGELFF; DNA: TGTGCCAGCAGCTTAGCGGGGGGGCCTATCGGGGAGCTGTTTTTT
V: TRBV9; size: .; J: TRBJ2-1; D: .; CDR3: CASSVVAGEIREQFF; DNA: TGTGCCAGCAGCGTAGTGGCAGGGGAGATACGGGAGCAGTTCTTC
V: TRBV29-1; size: .; J: TRBJ1-3; D: .; CDR3: CSATKTGNTIYF; DNA: TGCAGCGCTACAAAAACTGGAAACACCATATATTTT
V: TRBV4-2; size: .; J: TRBJ1-4; D: .; CDR3: CASSPGSVSNEKLFF; DNA: TGTGCCAGCAGCCCAGGCAGCGTAAGCAATGAAAAACTGTTTTTT
V: TRBV4-3; size: few; J: TRBJ2-7; D: .; CDR3: CASSQALMAGLQYF; DNA: TGCGCCAGCAGCCAAGCATTAATGGCAGGACTACAGTACTTC
V: TRBV7-2; size: .; J: TRBJ2-7; D: .; CDR3: CASSLGHGPYEQYF; DNA: TGTGCCAGCAGCCTAGGACATGGGCCCTACGAGCAGTACTTC
V: TRBV4-1; size: .; J: TRBJ2-7; D: TRBD2; CDR3: CASSQPGGAREQYF; DNA: TGCGCCAGCAGCCAACCGGGGGGAGCTCGGGAGCAGTACTTC
V: TRBV18; size: .; J: TRBJ2-5; D: TRBD1; CDR3: CASSPGTEKQETQYF; DNA: TGTGCCAGCTCACCAGGGACAGAGAAGCAAGAGACCCAGTACTTC
V: TRBV6-5; size: few; J: TRBJ2-7; D: .; CDR3: CASSYSSAATYEQYF; DNA: TGTGCCAGCAGTTACTCATCAGCGGCGACCTACGAGCAGTACTTC
V: TRBV4-3; size: .; J: TRBJ2-6; D: .; CDR3: CASSQEVRGFGANVLTF; DNA: TGCGCCAGCAGCCAAGAAGTCAGGGGATTTGGGGCCAACGTCCTGACTTTC
V: TRBV9; size: many; J: TRBJ1-1; D: TRBD1; CDR3: CASSETGGGGEAFF; DNA: TGTGCCAGCAGCGAAACCGGGGGAGGGGGCGAAGCTTTCTTT
V: TRBV9; size: .; J: TRBJ2-1; D: TRBD2; CDR3: CASSVASSGGYNEQFF; DNA: TGTGCCAGCAGCGTAGCTTCCAGCGGGGGGTACAATGAGCAGTTCTTC
V: TRBV6-2/TRBV6-3; size: .; J: TRBJ2-2; D: TRBD2; CDR3: CASSRLAGGGTGELFF; DNA: TGTGCCAGCAGTCGATTAGCGGGAGGTGGCACCGGGGAGCTGTTTTTT
V: TRBV10-3; size: .; J: TRBJ2-7; D: TRBD2; CDR3: CAISESLAGGVYEQYF; DNA: TGTGCCATCAGTGAGTCGTTAGCGGGAGGCGTCTACGAGCAGTACTTC
V: TRBV28; size: few; J: TRBJ2-3; D: .; CDR3: CASSWEYF; DNA: TGTGCCAGCTCGTGGGAGTATTTT
V: TRBV10-3; size: .; J: TRBJ2-7; D: TRBD1; CDR3: CAISGQGAEQYF; DNA: TGTGCCATCAGCGGACAGGGGGCCGAGCAGTACTTC
V: TRBV20-1; size: few; J: TRBJ2-1; D: .; CDR3: CSAHSGGAVYNEQFF; DNA: TGCAGTGCCCACAGTGGGGGGGCTGTCTACAATGAGCAGTTCTTC
V: TRBV5-1; size: .; J: TRBJ1-4; D: TRBD1; CDR3: CASSVRTGEEKLFF; DNA: TGCGCCAGCAGCGTCAGGACAGGGGAAGAAAAACTGTTTTTT
V: TRBV29-1; size: .; J: TRBJ2-7; D: TRBD2; CDR3: CSPRAGVFYEQYF; DNA: TGCAGCCCCCGGGCGGGAGTTTTCTACGAGCAGTACTTC
V: TRBV4-3; size: many; J: TRBJ2-1; D: TRBD2; CDR3: CASSQDVAGSSYNEQFF; DNA: TGCGCCAGCAGCCAGGATGTAGCGGGGAGCTCCTACAATGAGCAGTTCTTC
V: TRBV28; size: .; J: TRBJ1-5; D: .; CDR3: CASSLNERGPQHF; DNA: TGTGCCAGCAGTTTAAACGAACGTGGGCCCCAGCATTTT
V: TRBV4-2; size: few; J: TRBJ2-5; D: .; CDR3: CASSDTGDFETQYF; DNA: TGTGCCAGCAGCGATACAGGGGACTTCGAGACCCAGTACTTC
V: TRBV5-1; size: .; J: TRBJ2-2; D: .; CDR3: CASSLVSIANTGELFF; DNA: TGCGCCAGCAGCTTGGTTAGCATAGCGAACACCGGGGAGCTGTTTTTT
V: TRBV15; size: few; J: TRBJ1-6; D: .; CDR3: CATSRETGPNNSPLHF; DNA: TGTGCCACCAGCAGAGAAACGGGTCCAAATAATTCACCCCTCCACTTT
V: TRBV12-3/TRBV12-4; size: .; J: TRBJ1-5; D: TRBD1; CDR3: CASSSGQTQPQHF; DNA: TGTGCCAGCAGTTCGGGACAGACGCAGCCCCAGCATTTT
V: TRBV6-2/TRBV6-3; size: .; J: TRBJ2-4; D: TRBD2; CDR3: CASSYPWGGVQDIQYF; DNA: TGTGCCAGCAGTTACCCCTGGGGAGGGGTTCAAGACATTCAGTACTTC
V: TRBV20-1; size: .; J: TRBJ2-2; D: TRBD1; CDR3: CSALDRGRTGELFF; DNA: TGCAGTGCTCTTGACAGGGGTCGAACCGGGGAGCTGTTTTTT
V: TRBV10-3; size: .; J: TRBJ2-5; D: .; CDR3: CASGQYQETQYF; DNA: TGTGCCAGCGGACAGTACCAAGAGACCCAGTACTTC
V: TRBV12-3/TRBV12-4; size: .; J: TRBJ2-7; D: TRBD1; CDR3: CASSLQGTGFYEQYF; DNA: TGTGCCAGCAGTTTACAAGGGACAGGGTTTTACGAGCAGTACTTC
V: TRBV20-1; size: .; J: TRBJ1-4; D: TRBD1; CDR3: CSAGGQGHEKLFF; DNA: TGCAGTGCTGGGGGACAGGGTCATGAAAAACTGTTTTTT
V: TRBV20-1; size: .; J: TRBJ2-7; D: .; CDR3: CSARSDTYEQYF; DNA: TGCAGTGCTAGGTCCGACACCTACGAGCAGTACTTC
V: TRBV27; size: .; J: TRBJ2-3; D: TRBD2; CDR3: CASSLIPSGGGTQYF; DNA: TGTGCCAGCAGTTTGATCCCTAGCGGGGGGGGTACGCAGTATTTT
V: TRBV2; size: few; J: TRBJ1-1; D: .; CDR3: CASTRTAMNTEAFF; DNA: TGTGCCAGCACCAGGACAGCGATGAACACTGAAGCTTTCTTT